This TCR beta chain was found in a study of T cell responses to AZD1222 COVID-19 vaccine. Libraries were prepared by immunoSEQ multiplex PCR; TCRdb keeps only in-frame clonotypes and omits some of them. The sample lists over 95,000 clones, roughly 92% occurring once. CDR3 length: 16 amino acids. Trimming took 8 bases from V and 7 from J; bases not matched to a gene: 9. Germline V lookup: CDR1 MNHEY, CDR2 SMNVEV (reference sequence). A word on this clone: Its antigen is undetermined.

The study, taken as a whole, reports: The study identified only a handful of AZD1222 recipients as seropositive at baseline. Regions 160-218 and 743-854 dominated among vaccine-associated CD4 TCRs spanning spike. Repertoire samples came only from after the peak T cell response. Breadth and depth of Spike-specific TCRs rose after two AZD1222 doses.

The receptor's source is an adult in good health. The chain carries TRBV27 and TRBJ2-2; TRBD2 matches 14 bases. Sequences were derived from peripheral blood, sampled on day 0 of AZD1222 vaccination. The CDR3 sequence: CASSKGLAGAVGELFF. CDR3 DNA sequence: TGTGCCAGCTCAAAGGGACTAGCGGGAGCGGTCGGGGAGCTGTTTTTT.